In its sample, the clone carrying this T cell receptor (beta chain) ranks as medium-sized (0.01 to 0.1%). Its cognate antigen is unknown. The CDR3 is 14 amino acids. V dropped 0 bases and J dropped 4 bases, with 9 bases sitting between them. CDR1 LNHNV and CDR2 YYDKDF come from the germline V gene (reference sequence). This entry is derived from a study of naive and memory T cell subsets. General study results and limits: Diversity fell and Gini index rose from naive through CM, EM, EMRA.

Sequential positive selection took CD4 T cells first, then CD8 T cells. An equimolar mix of two oligonucleotides served as the beta constant-region primer for TRBC1 and TRBC2. Four rounds of PCR amplified the ligated cDNA using nested alpha and beta constant-region primers plus SP2. A 12-nucleotide UMI and the SP2 primer were added to the cDNA 3' end by oligonucleotide ligation. TCRdb fed the UMI-ligation and nested PCR reads into MiXCR, producing one record per CDR3 protein. The table lists tens of thousands of distinct CDR3 sequences, roughly 10% of them singletons. The source is a human donor in good health. The material sequenced was central memory CD8+ T cells from blood. The chain has TRBV15 and TRBJ1-2; TRBD1 might be the D (5 bases). Here the CDR3 reads CATSRDARAYGYTF. CDR3 nucleotides: TGTGCCACCAGCAGAGATGCCAGGGCCTATGGCTACACCTTC.